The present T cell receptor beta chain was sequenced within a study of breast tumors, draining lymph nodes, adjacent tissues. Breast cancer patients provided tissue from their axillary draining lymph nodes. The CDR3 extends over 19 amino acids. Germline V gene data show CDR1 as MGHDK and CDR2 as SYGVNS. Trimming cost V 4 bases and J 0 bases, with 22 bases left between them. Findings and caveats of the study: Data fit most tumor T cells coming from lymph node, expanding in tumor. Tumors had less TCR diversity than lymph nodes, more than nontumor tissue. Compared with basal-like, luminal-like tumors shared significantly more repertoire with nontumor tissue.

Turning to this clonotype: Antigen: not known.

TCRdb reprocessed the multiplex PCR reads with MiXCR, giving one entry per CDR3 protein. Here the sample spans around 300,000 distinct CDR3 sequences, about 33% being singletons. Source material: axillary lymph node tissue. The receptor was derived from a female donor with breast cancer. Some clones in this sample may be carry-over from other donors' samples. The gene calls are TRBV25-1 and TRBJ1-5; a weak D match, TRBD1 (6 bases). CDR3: CASSARGGAGSYSNQPQHF. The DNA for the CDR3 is TGTGCCAGCAGTGCTAGAGGGGGGGCAGGAAGTTATAGCAATCAGCCCCAGCATTTT.